One and the same sample provided the 32 T cell receptor beta chains below, sequenced in a study of control samples from healthy donors and cancer patients. Clones were sequenced by immunoSEQ multiplex PCR, and TCRdb holds only the in-frame ones, with some missing. The table records about 170,000 clones, 85% to 90% of them present only once. Sequencing input: blood. The receptors come from a man between 25 and 39 years old in good health.

The gene calls are TRBV12-2 and TRBJ1-2. TRBV12-2 is given as a pseudogene. The CDR3 loop spans 15 amino acids. The chain's CDR3 is CASRPAGTANYGYTF. Here the CDR3 DNA reads TGTGCAAGTCGCCCAGCCGGGACCGCTAACTATGGCTACACCTTC.

This chain uses TRBV3-1 (or the pseudogene TRBV3-2) with TRBJ1-1; D is unclear. With 4 bases removed from V and 6 bases from J, the gap between germline ends came to 6 bases. Germline V gene sequence: CDR1 LGHDT, CDR2 YNNKEL (reference sequence). The CDR3 spans 11 residues. CDR3 sequence reads: CASSRGPEAFF. DNA of the CDR3: TGTGCCAGCAGCCGTGGGCCTGAAGCTTTCTTT.

This chain connects TRBV28 to TRBJ2-4; possible D gene TRBD2, 5 bases. V was trimmed by 1 base and J by 0 bases, leaving 10 bases between them. Germline V CDR1 and CDR2: MDHEN, SYDVKM. The CDR3 has 16 residues. In nucleotides, the CDR3 is TGTGCCAGCAGTTTATATGGAGGACTAGCCAAAAACATTCAGTACTTC. This encodes CASSLYGGLAKNIQYF.

The chain has TRBV14 and TRBJ2-5, with 8 bases identical to TRBD2. The CDR3 is made up of 15 amino acids. The trim removed 3 bases at V and 5 bases at J, leaving 8 bases unmatched. Germline V gives CDR1 SGHDN, CDR2 FVKESK. The CDR3 bases are TGTGCCAGCAGCCAGTTTTTTGGCGGGGGGGAGACCCAGTACTTC. It translates to CASSQFFGGGETQYF.

The chain joins TRBV5-1 to TRBJ1-1; no reliable D call. The CDR3 sequence is 14 residues long. Germline CDR1 reads SGHRS; CDR2 reads YFSETQ. Trimming cost V 1 base and J 0 bases, with 7 bases left between them. Here the CDR3 reads CASSLFAMNTEAFF. CDR3 coding DNA: TGCGCCAGCAGCTTGTTTGCGATGAACACTGAAGCTTTCTTT. The variable domain in full, completed from reference TRBV5-1 and TRBJ1-1, reads KAGVTQTPRYLIKTRGQQVTLSCSPISGHRSVSWYQQTPGQGLQFLFEYFSETQRNKGNFPGRFSGRQFSNSRSEMNVSTLELGDSALYLCASSLFAMNTEAFFGQGTRLTVV.

V and J are TRBV18 and TRBJ2-3, with 7 bases fitting TRBD2. This CDR3 comprises 15 residues. V dropped 3 bases and J dropped 4; count of bases not matched to a gene: 7. Germline-derived CDR1 and CDR2 are KGHSH and LQKENI. As DNA, the CDR3 is TGTGCCAGCTCACCGCGACTAGCTCAGGCAGATACGCAGTATTTT. This sequence encodes CASSPRLAQADTQYF. Looking up the rest from reference TRBV18 and TRBJ2-3 gives the full variable domain: NAGVMQNPRHLVRRRGQEARLRCSPMKGHSHVYWYRQLPEEGLKFMVYLQKENIIDESGMPKERFSAEFPKEGPSILRIQQVVRGDSAAYFCASSPRLAQADTQYFGPGTRLTVL.

The chain uses TRBV3-1 (or the pseudogene TRBV3-2) and TRBJ1-6; weak D call: TRBD1 (5 bases). CDR1 is LGHDT and CDR2 is YNNKEL in the germline V gene (reference sequence). The length of the CDR3 is 15 residues. Trimming stripped 4 bases from V and 11 bases from J, with 18 bases between. Written as DNA, the CDR3 is TGTGCCAGCAGCCTGCAGGGAGCGACGCAGCCACCCCTCCACTTT. Its protein product is CASSLQGATQPPLHF.

This clone is a singleton in its sample. V usage is TRBV4-1 and J usage is TRBJ2-7; 8 nucleotides line up with TRBD2. Germline V gene data show CDR1 as MGHRA and CDR2 as YSYEKL. V dropped 4 bases and J dropped 7; count of bases not matched to a gene: 12. The CDR3 totals 15 residues. The CDR3 region is CASSLTGTSTGEQYF. Written as DNA, the CDR3 is TGCGCCAGCAGCCTCACCGGGACTAGTACGGGGGAGCAGTACTTC.

This clone is a singleton in its sample. The chain has TRBV6-5 and TRBJ2-3; D is perhaps TRBD1 (5 bases). The germline gives CDR1 MNHEY, CDR2 SVGAGI. Trimming left V 0 bases short and J 1 base short, with 11 bases between. CDR3 length equals 16 residues. CDR3 loop: CASSYSKTGRTDTQYF. The CDR3 nucleotides are TGTGCCAGCAGTTACTCGAAAACAGGACGCACAGATACGCAGTATTTT.

This rearrangement joins TRBV4-1 to TRBJ2-3, with 11 bases that match TRBD2. Germline V lookup: CDR1 MGHRA, CDR2 YSYEKL. The CDR3 totals 16 residues. Trimming cost V 3 bases and J 1 base; bases outside gene matches: 3. DNA for the CDR3: TGCGCCAGCAGCCAGACACTAGCGGGGGGCACAGATACGCAGTATTTT. Translated, it gives CASSQTLAGGTDTQYF.

The J gene is TRBJ1-5, the V gene TRBV6-5, with unresolved D. Germline lookup yields CDR1 MNHEY and CDR2 SVGAGI. Trimming took off 7 bases at V and 0 bases at J, with 10 bases between the two ends. The CDR3 sequence is 14 residues long. The CDR3 is CASKGGYSNQPQHF. The CDR3 DNA sequence: TGTGCCAGCAAGGGCGGCTATAGCAATCAGCCCCAGCATTTT.

The CDR3 reads CASSSHRTSGGVTDTQYF. CDR3 in DNA: TGTGCCAGCAGCTCCCATCGGACTAGCGGGGGGGTTACAGATACGCAGTATTTT. V and J are TRBV7-9 and TRBJ2-3; TRBD2 aligns across 15 bases. The V and J ends lost 4 bases and 3 bases, in that order; junction bases with no gene match: 8. Germline CDR1 reads SEHNR; CDR2 reads FQNEAQ (reference sequence). The CDR3 spans 18 residues.

The chain uses TRBV11-2 and TRBJ2-1; TRBD2 aligns across 7 bases. Losses at the gene ends were 1 base for V and 5 bases for J; bases not matched to a gene: 14. Germline V gives CDR1 SGHAT, CDR2 FQNNGV. CDR3 length: 18 amino acids. CDR3 loop: CASSLGYSRGRKNNEQFF. In DNA form, the CDR3 reads TGTGCCAGCAGCTTAGGATATTCACGCGGGAGAAAAAACAATGAGCAGTTCTTC.

The chain has TRBV7-9 and TRBJ2-3; 8 nucleotides line up with TRBD2. The CDR3 has 15 amino acids. V lost 9 bases and J lost 0; bases outside the gene matches: 8. CDR1 and CDR2 from the germline V gene are SEHNR and FQNEAQ (reference sequence). The DNA of the CDR3 is TGTGCCAGTTTGAATAGCGGGACTAGCACAGATACGCAGTATTTT. Translation gives CASLNSGTSTDTQYF.

This clone was recorded once. The chain combines TRBV21-1 with TRBJ1-2; the table's D call TRBD1 went unverified against the DNA. TRBV21-1 is given as a pseudogene. The CDR3 length is 14 residues. The CDR3 DNA reads as TGTGCCAGCAGTTATTGGACAGCCGTATATGGCTACACCTTC. Protein sequence: CASSYWTAVYGYTF.

The V call is TRBV28, the J call TRBJ1-1; TRBD1 is a possible D gene (6 bases). The germline CDR1 and CDR2 sequences are MDHEN and SYDVKM. The CDR3 loop spans 14 amino acids. The V end was cut by 7 bases, the J end by 0 bases, with 12 bases between. The CDR3 sequence is CASIRQGMNTEAFF. CDR3 sequence (DNA): TGTGCCAGCATAAGGCAGGGGATGAACACTGAAGCTTTCTTT. Drawing the rest from reference TRBV28 and TRBJ1-1, the complete variable domain is DVKVTQSSRYLVKRTGEKVFLECVQDMDHENMFWYRQDPGLGLRLIYFSYDVKMKEKGDIPEGYSVSREKKERFSLILESASTNQTSMYLCASIRQGMNTEAFFGQGTRLTVV.

This clone has a single count. The chain links TRBV27 to TRBJ1-6; D may be TRBD1 (5 bases). Germline V gene sequence: CDR1 MNHEY, CDR2 SMNVEV (reference sequence). The CDR3 totals 17 residues. Between the trimmed V and J ends, which lost 8 bases and 0 bases, there was a span of 17 bases. The CDR3 DNA reads TGTGCCAGCCGTCACTTTGACAGACTCTCCTATAATTCACCCCTCCACTTT. This gives the protein CASRHFDRLSYNSPLHF.

This chain links TRBV6-5 with TRBJ1-6, with a weak D call TRBD1 (5 bases). Germline V CDR1 and CDR2: MNHEY, SVGAGI. The CDR3 extends over 13 amino acids. The germline V and J ends were trimmed by 3 bases and 10 bases, with 10 bases remaining between them. The CDR3 nucleotides are TGTGCCAGCAGTTATTGGGGGGAATCACCCCTCCACTTT. This codes for CASSYWGESPLHF.

This clone was picked up one time. The chain carries TRBV6-5 and TRBJ2-3; no clear D. Germline CDR1 MNHEY, CDR2 SVGAGI. The CDR3 runs 12 residues. Trimming took off 4 bases at V and 5 bases at J, with 7 bases between the two ends. CDR3 bases: TGTGCCAGCAGTTGGGATGGAGATACGCAGTATTTT. This translates into CASSWDGDTQYF.

About this clone: This specimen includes other DNA sequences encoding the same CDR3. The J gene is TRBJ2-3, the V gene TRBV3-1 (or the pseudogene TRBV3-2); D is possibly TRBD2 (5 bases). This CDR3 has 11 amino acids. V was clipped by 1 base and J by 9 bases, with 5 bases between them. Germline V gene lookup returns CDR1 LGHDT and CDR2 YNNKEL (reference sequence). The CDR3 nucleotides are TGTGCCAGCAGCCAAGCGGGGACGCAGTATTTT. Its protein is CASSQAGTQYF.

The chain is built from TRBV3-1 (or the pseudogene TRBV3-2) and TRBJ2-6, with D unclear. Germline CDR1 reads LGHDT; CDR2 reads YNNKEL (reference sequence). The length of the CDR3 is 16 residues. Trimming shortened V by 1 base and J by 0 bases, and 7 bases separated the two germline ends. The CDR3 reads CASSQATASGANVLTF. Here the CDR3 DNA reads TGTGCCAGCAGCCAAGCAACAGCCTCTGGGGCCAACGTCCTGACTTTC.

This chain joins TRBV5-1 and TRBJ2-7; D unclear. The CDR3 has 14 amino acids. V shed 0 bases and J shed 6 bases, with 13 bases lying between them. CDR1 SGHRS and CDR2 YFSETQ come from the germline V gene. The CDR3 nucleotides read TGCGCCAGCAGCTTGGACATTGAGATGGGCGAGCAGTACTTC. Protein sequence: CASSLDIEMGEQYF. Full variable domain (remainder filled in from reference TRBV5-1 and TRBJ2-7): KAGVTQTPRYLIKTRGQQVTLSCSPISGHRSVSWYQQTPGQGLQFLFEYFSETQRNKGNFPGRFSGRQFSNSRSEMNVSTLELGDSALYLCASSLDIEMGEQYFGPGTRLTVT.

This clone was counted once. The V and J genes are TRBV24-1 and TRBJ2-1; 9 bases agree with TRBD1. Germline V gene lookup returns CDR1 KGHDR and CDR2 SFDVKD. The CDR3 length is 17 residues. Trimming at V came to 6 bases and at J to 0 bases, leaving 8 bases not matched to a gene. CDR3 coding DNA: TGTGCCACCAGTTCCCTGGGACAGGGAAGCTCCTACAATGAGCAGTTCTTC. This gives the protein CATSSLGQGSSYNEQFF.

The rearrangement joins TRBV7-3 to TRBJ2-7; 13 nucleotides align to TRBD2. The CDR3 has 15 amino acids. The V gene's germline CDR1 is SGHTA and CDR2 FQGTGA. The trim removed 5 bases at V and 6 bases at J, leaving 7 bases unmatched. CDR3 in DNA: TGTGCCAGCAGCCCTACTAGCGGGAGGGCGGTCGAGCAGTACTTC. It encodes CASSPTSGRAVEQYF.

The chain recombines TRBV18 with TRBJ1-4; TRBD1 is a possible D gene (5 bases). V lost 5 bases and J 6 bases, leaving 19 bases between the germline ends. The length of the CDR3 is 16 residues. Germline V lookup: CDR1 KGHSH, CDR2 LQKENI. Here the CDR3 reads CASSSGQRGLHEKLFF. The CDR3 region has the DNA TGTGCCAGCTCATCGGGTCAGAGGGGATTACATGAAAAACTGTTTTTT.

This rearrangement joins TRBV11-2 to TRBJ2-4; 7 nucleotides align to TRBD1. Trimming took 5 bases from V and 0 from J; bases not matched to a gene: 7. Germline CDR1 and CDR2: SGHAT and FQNNGV. There are 16 residues in the CDR3. The CDR3 DNA follows: TGTGCCAGCAGCCCACGGGGACAGCTAGCCAAAAACATTCAGTACTTC. It is translated as CASSPRGQLAKNIQYF.

This chain connects TRBV3-1 (or the pseudogene TRBV3-2) to TRBJ2-1, with 12 bases matching TRBD2. V shed 5 bases and J 7 bases; nucleotides not matched to a gene: 6. CDR1 is LGHDT and CDR2 is YNNKEL in the germline V gene (reference sequence). The CDR3 is made up of 15 amino acids. CDR3 sequence (DNA): TGTGCCAGCAGCAAACCGACTAGCGGGAGTAATGAGCAGTTCTTC. Its protein is CASSKPTSGSNEQFF.

This sequence joins TRBV3-1 (or the pseudogene TRBV3-2) and TRBJ1-3; no firm D call. This CDR3 contains 13 residues. Per germline, CDR1 LGHDT and CDR2 YNNKEL (reference sequence). V gave up 4 bases and J gave up 4 bases, with 8 bases separating them. CDR3 residues: CASSPRLGNTIYF. DNA for the CDR3: TGTGCCAGCAGCCCCCGTCTAGGAAACACCATATATTTT.

V usage is TRBV29-1 and J usage is TRBJ2-1, with 12 positions matching TRBD2. Trimming took 2 bases from V and 8 from J; bases not matched to a gene: 10. CDR1 is SQVTM, CDR2 ANQGSEA, per germline. The length of the CDR3 is 16 residues. DNA for the CDR3: TGCAGCGTTGAATGGGACGGGCTAGCGGGGGGGGATGAGCAGTTCTTC. It encodes CSVEWDGLAGGDEQFF.

The genes are TRBV10-3 and TRBJ1-1; D remains ambiguous. V was cut by 4 bases and J by 0 bases, with 6 bases left in between. There are 13 residues in the CDR3. Germline V gene data show CDR1 as ENHRY and CDR2 as SYGVKD. This chain's CDR3 is CAISGTMNTEAFF. CDR3 bases: TGTGCCATCAGTGGGACGATGAACACTGAAGCTTTCTTT.

The chain couples TRBV6-5 to TRBJ1-2, with D maybe TRBD1 (6 bases). Trimming removed 4 bases at V and 4 bases at J, with 16 bases between. The CDR3 consists of 15 residues. Germline CDR1 MNHEY, CDR2 SVGAGI. The CDR3 reads CASSLRRGAGYGYTF. The CDR3 DNA sequence: TGTGCCAGCAGTTTGAGGCGGGGGGCGGGCTATGGCTACACCTTC.

The V gene is TRBV6-5, the J gene TRBJ2-3, with 7 bases lining up with TRBD2. CDR1 is MNHEY, CDR2 SVGAGI, per germline. This CDR3 is 15 amino acids long. The J segment lost 5 bases and the V segment lost 0 bases, leaving 5 bases of the junction unmatched. The DNA of the CDR3 is TGTGCCAGCAGTTACTCTGCGGGAGCGTTAGATACGCAGTATTTT. Its translation is CASSYSAGALDTQYF.